These T cell receptor beta chains were read from a single sample in a study of T cell responses to AZD1222 COVID-19 vaccine. Repertoires were generated with immunoSEQ multiplex PCR, while TCRdb's copy carries only in-frame clones and drops some. This table has roughly 70,000 clones, about 85% appearing once. The material sequenced was peripheral blood, taken on day 0 of AZD1222 vaccination. These receptors were taken from an adult in good health. CDR3s include the opening cysteine and the closing phenylalanine or tryptophan. The D gene is left open where the match is weak. Clone size is stated in some rows and not others, as once, few, many or a class when expanded.

NA,TRBJ2-7,NA,TRBV5-6,CASSVPGTHEQYF,TGTGCCAGCAGCGTGCCAGGGACCCACGAGCAGTACTTC
NA,TRBJ1-2,NA,TRBV14,CASSPLGGGLRGYTF,TGTGCCAGCAGCCCCCTCGGAGGGGGTTTGAGGGGCTACACCTTC
NA,TRBJ2-3,NA,TRBV7-9,CASSPMGVGDTQYF,TGTGCCAGCAGCCCCATGGGAGTGGGAGATACGCAGTATTTT
TRBD2,TRBJ2-2,NA,TRBV2,CASRSLAATGELFF,TGTGCCAGCAGGAGCCTAGCGGCCACCGGGGAGCTGTTTTTT
TRBD2,TRBJ2-3,NA,TRBV10-3,CAIRPTSGRAPGGGTQYF,TGTGCCATCAGACCGACTAGCGGGAGGGCTCCTGGCGGGGGTACGCAGTATTTT
NA,TRBJ2-5,few,TRBV7-2,CASSLVTRGGETQYF,TGTGCCAGCAGCTTAGTGACCCGGGGTGGCGAGACCCAGTACTTC
NA,TRBJ2-3,NA,TRBV24-1,CATSGASTDTQYF,TGTGCCACCAGTGGCGCTAGCACAGATACGCAGTATTTT
TRBD1,TRBJ1-3,medium-sized,TRBV3-1/TRBV3-2,CASSQTGASGNTIYF,TGTGCCAGCAGCCAGACAGGGGCCTCTGGAAACACCATATATTTT
NA,TRBJ1-1,few,TRBV27,CASSNVGVGMGNTEAFF,TGTGCCAGCAGTAACGTGGGAGTAGGCATGGGCAACACTGAAGCTTTCTTT
TRBD1,TRBJ2-2,NA,TRBV11-2,CASSLVLPGQGRGELFF,TGTGCCAGCAGCTTAGTTTTGCCGGGACAGGGAAGAGGGGAGCTGTTTTTT
NA,TRBJ2-7,NA,TRBV11-2,CASSLGPLSYEQYF,TGTGCCAGCAGCTTAGGACCCCTTTCCTACGAGCAGTACTTC
NA,TRBJ1-2,NA,TRBV5-1,CASSLNNNYGYTF,TGCGCCAGCAGCTTGAACAATAACTATGGCTACACCTTC